The T cell receptor (beta chain) described here comes from a study of blood T cell repertoires in COVID-19. Study context: COVID-19 samples collected from the United States, Italy and Spain covered acute and convalescent phases. In each case, the material was cDNA or gDNA derived from T cells, B-cell-depleted T cells, or PBMCs.

Under the authors' procedure: Nucleated cell number was recorded as an estimate derived from reference gene primer amplification. Only in-frame clones appear in the TCRdb table, and some are missing; sequencing was by immunoSEQ multiplex PCR. V, J and clone size were drawn from that table, and D and trimming were deduced from the DNA. This sample has approximately 60,000 clones, with roughly 78% found just once. Points on this clone: Other DNA sequences within the sample encode an identical CDR3.

Germline V gene data show CDR1 as LNHDA and CDR2 as SQIVND (reference sequence). After removal of 5 bases from V and 2 bases from J, the junction contained 2 bases not matched to a gene. CDR3 size: 13 residues. Sequenced input: peripheral blood. This clonotype was obtained from a woman over 75 with acute or convalescent COVID-19. The genes are TRBV19 and TRBJ1-2, with 7 bases fitting TRBD1. The CDR3 DNA sequence: TGTGCCAGTAGTCTGACAGGGAACTATGGCTACACCTTC. This encodes CASSLTGNYGYTF.